The clone carrying this T cell receptor (beta chain) came up a few times. Antigen: not known. The source of the sample is a study of post-analysis software for immune sequencing data. Study-level results: Significantly lower normalized Chao1 diversity was seen in multiple sclerosis patients than in controls.

The library was made from cDNA and included unique molecular identifiers. MiXCR, run by TCRdb on the PCR reads, gives a single entry per CDR3 protein. The sample yields around 160,000 distinct CDR3 sequences, under 40% seen once. CDR1 SNHLY and CDR2 FYNNEI come from the germline V gene. Germline trimming cut 1 base from V and 3 bases from J; bases unmatched to any gene: 3. This CDR3 spans 14 amino acids. The sequence came from a girl aged 5 to 17 with multiple sclerosis. The chain has TRBV2 and TRBJ2-7; TRBD2 matches at 7 bases. The sequencing here drew on blood, taken after autologous hematopoietic stem cell transplantation. This CDR3 is CASSEVPSGYEQYF. CDR3 DNA: TGTGCCAGCAGTGAAGTGCCTAGCGGCTACGAGCAGTACTTC.